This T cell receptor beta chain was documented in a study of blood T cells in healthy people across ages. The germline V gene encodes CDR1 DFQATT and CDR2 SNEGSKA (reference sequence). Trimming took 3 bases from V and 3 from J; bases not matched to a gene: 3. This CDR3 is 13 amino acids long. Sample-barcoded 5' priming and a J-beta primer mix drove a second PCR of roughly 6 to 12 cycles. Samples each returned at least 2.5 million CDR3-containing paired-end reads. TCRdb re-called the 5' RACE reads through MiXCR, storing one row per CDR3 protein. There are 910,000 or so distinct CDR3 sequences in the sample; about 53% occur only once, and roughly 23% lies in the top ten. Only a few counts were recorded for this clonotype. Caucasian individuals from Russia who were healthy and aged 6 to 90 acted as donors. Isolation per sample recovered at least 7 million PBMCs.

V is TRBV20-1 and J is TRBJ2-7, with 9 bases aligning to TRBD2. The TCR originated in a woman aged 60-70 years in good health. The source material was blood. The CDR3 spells CSARRGGNYEQYF. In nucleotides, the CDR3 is TGCAGTGCTAGGCGGGGGGGCAACTACGAGCAGTACTTC.